These 18 T cell receptor beta chains came from one sample sequenced in a study of blood T cells in healthy people across ages. A sample-barcoded 5' primer and a J-beta primer mix were used in a second PCR of roughly 6 to 11 cycles. TCRdb redid the calling of the 5' RACE reads with MiXCR, one entry per CDR3 protein. Among 1.5 million to 2 million distinct CDR3 sequences, about 39% were seen once, and the ten largest hold 20% to 25%. The sequenced material came from blood. The receptors were sampled from a human donor in good health.

This clonotype was seen only a few times. The gene calls are TRBV12-3 or TRBV12-4 and TRBJ2-3; 14 bases agree with TRBD2. The CDR3 is made up of 20 amino acids. Trimming at V came to 7 bases and at J to 2 bases, leaving 17 bases not matched to a gene. CDR3 nucleotides: TGTGCCAGCACCGGGGGACTAGCGGGGGTCCACTCCTCCTTCACAGATACGCAGTATTTT. Translation gives CASTGGLAGVHSSFTDTQYF.

The J gene is TRBJ2-5, the V gene TRBV9; the D is unclear. This CDR3 has 14 amino acids. V was clipped by 0 bases and J by 5 bases, with 11 bases between them. Germline CDR1 is SGDLS and CDR2 is YYNGEE. CDR3 DNA: TGTGCCAGCAGCGTAGAGGCCAGAGCGGAGACCCAGTACTTC. Translating gives CASSVEARAETQYF.

The chain uses TRBV29-1 and TRBJ1-1; D is perhaps TRBD1 (5 bases). The length of the CDR3 is 11 residues. Germline CDR1 reads SQVTM; CDR2 reads ANQGSEA. The ends were cut back, 7 bases at V and 3 bases at J, with 9 bases in the middle. CDR3 sequence: CSGGDYTEAFF. The CDR3 DNA reads as TGCAGCGGGGGGGACTACACTGAAGCTTTCTTT.

Only a few counts were recorded for this clonotype. The J gene is TRBJ2-5, the V gene TRBV6-2 or TRBV6-3, with D tentatively TRBD2 (7 bases). From germline, CDR1 is MNHEY and CDR2 SVGEGT. Trimming left V 7 bases short and J 11 bases short, with 26 bases between. The CDR3 loop spans 15 amino acids. This CDR3 is CASNRGGSFGGEQYF. In DNA form, the CDR3 reads TGTGCCAGCAACCGCGGGGGCTCATTTGGGGGAGAGCAGTACTTC.

This clonotype has a handful of counts. The J gene is TRBJ1-2, the V gene TRBV12-3 or TRBV12-4; TRBD1 aligns across 7 bases. The CDR3 is 14 amino acids. The junction had 8 bases not matched to a gene; V was cut back by 4 bases and J by 6 bases. The CDR3 sequence: CASSYRGTVDGYTF. The CDR3 nucleotides are TGTGCCAGCAGTTATCGAGGGACAGTAGATGGCTACACCTTC.

The chain has TRBV2 and TRBJ2-5; D ambiguous. TRBJ2-7 matches the DNA end more closely, so the J call is doubtful. The CDR3 is 12 amino acids. Germline loops: CDR1 SNHLY, CDR2 FYNNEI. This CDR3 is CASRLESHEQYF. CDR3 bases: TGTGCCAGCCGCCTGGAGTCCCACGAGCAGTACTTC.

This chain links TRBV29-1 with TRBJ1-1, with 9 bases fitting TRBD1. The CDR3 contains 14 residues. The germline gives CDR1 SQVTM, CDR2 ANQGSEA. J lost 5 bases, V lost 5 bases, and 9 bases had no gene match. DNA for the CDR3: TGCAGCGTTACGGAGAGGACAGGGGAGACTGAAGCTTTCTTT. Protein sequence: CSVTERTGETEAFF.

The chain uses TRBV29-1 and TRBJ2-5, with 7 bases matching TRBD2. The CDR3 runs to 13 residues. Germline values: CDR1 SQVTM, CDR2 ANQGSEA. J was trimmed by 2 bases and V by 7 bases; bases with no gene match: 7. The CDR3 region has the DNA TGCAGCGCCAACGGAGCGGGACAAGAGACCCAGTACTTC. Its protein product is CSANGAGQETQYF.

This clonotype was observed a few times. This sequence joins TRBV6-6 and TRBJ2-2; D might be TRBD2 (5 bases). The CDR3 has 14 residues. The germline CDR1 and CDR2 sequences are MNHNY and SVGAGI (reference sequence). V was pared by 6 bases and J by 1 base, with 9 bases between. This chain's CDR3 is CASRYGVNTGELFF. CDR3 in DNA: TGTGCCAGCAGGTACGGGGTGAACACCGGGGAGCTGTTTTTT.

This clonotype showed up just a few times. The rearrangement links TRBV9 to TRBJ2-3; no reliable D call. V was pared by 5 bases and J by 5 bases, with 18 bases between. Germline V gives CDR1 SGDLS, CDR2 YYNGEE. The CDR3 runs to 15 residues. CDR3 nucleotides: TGTGCCAGCAGTGAGACCCCGGGTTGGGAAGATACGCAGTATTTT. This gives the protein CASSETPGWEDTQYF.

This rearrangement joins TRBV7-3 to TRBJ2-3, with D unclear. V shed 5 bases and J shed 4 bases, with 10 bases lying between them. This CDR3 is 13 amino acids long. Germline assignment: CDR1 SGHTA and CDR2 FQGTGA. CDR3: CASSAHLSDTQYF. The CDR3 region has the DNA TGTGCCAGCAGCGCCCACTTATCAGATACGCAGTATTTT.

For the CDR3, the DNA is TGCAGCGTTGAAGAGGACAGTGACTACGAGCAGTACTTC. It translates to CSVEEDSDYEQYF. This chain uses TRBV29-1 with TRBJ2-7, with D tentatively TRBD1 (6 bases). The CDR3 contains 13 residues. The ends were cut back, 0 bases at V and 3 bases at J, with 9 bases in the middle. Germline CDR1 SQVTM, CDR2 ANQGSEA.

This CDR3 is CSGRKEGPTYEQYF. CDR3 DNA sequence: TGCAGTGGCCGTAAAGAGGGGCCCACCTACGAGCAGTACTTC. The rearrangement joins TRBV20-1 to TRBJ2-7; D is perhaps TRBD1 or TRBD2 (5 bases each). The V gene's germline CDR1 is DFQATT and CDR2 SNEGSKA (reference sequence). Trimming cost V 7 bases and J 2 bases, with 18 bases left between them. CDR3 length: 14 residues.

The chain has TRBV7-9 and TRBJ2-7; TRBD1 agrees at 7 bases. Germline CDR1 reads SEHNR; CDR2 reads FQNEAQ (reference sequence). The V gene end was trimmed by 6 bases and the J gene end by 4 bases; junction bases not matched to a gene: 9. The CDR3 contains 14 residues. The CDR3 sequence: CASSSGQSEYEQYF. CDR3 sequence (DNA): TGTGCCAGCAGTTCGGGACAGTCCGAATACGAGCAGTACTTC.

The chain couples TRBV6-2 or TRBV6-3 to TRBJ1-4, with D hard to call. V shed 6 bases and J shed 8 bases, with 7 bases lying between them. The CDR3 extends over 11 amino acids. Per the germline V gene, CDR1 is MNHEY and CDR2 is SVGEGT. CDR3 DNA: TGTGCCAGCAGCCAACAGGAAAAACTGTTTTTT. Encoded protein: CASSQQEKLFF.

With respect to this clonotype: A much larger clone differs by one base, so this may be a read error. The CDR3 DNA reads TGCAGCGTGGAGACGGGACAGGGGGCATTAAAGCAGTGCTTC. Its translation: CSVETGQGALKQCF. This chain uses TRBV29-1 with TRBJ2-1, with 12 positions matching TRBD1. CDR1 is SQVTM and CDR2 is ANQGSEA in the germline V gene. The CDR3 totals 14 residues.

The chain links TRBV20-1 to TRBJ1-2; 8 bases fit TRBD1. Losses at the gene ends were 2 bases for V and 6 bases for J; bases not matched to a gene: 8. This CDR3 is 14 amino acids long. The germline V gene encodes CDR1 DFQATT and CDR2 SNEGSKA (reference sequence). The CDR3 protein is CSARQGRGLDGYTF. CDR3 nucleotides: TGCAGTGCTAGACAGGGCAGGGGGCTCGATGGCTACACCTTC.

This chain joins TRBV14 and TRBJ1-1, with TRBD1 as a possible D gene (5 bases). This CDR3 has 13 residues. V gave up 0 bases and J gave up 8 bases, with 10 bases separating them. Germline assignment: CDR1 SGHDN and CDR2 FVKESK. The CDR3 reads CASSQERTGEAFF. In nucleotides, the CDR3 is TGTGCCAGCAGCCAAGAACGAACAGGAGAAGCTTTCTTT.